This T cell receptor beta chain emerged from a study of T cell responses to AZD1222 COVID-19 vaccine. Overall study findings and caveats: Regions 160-218 and 743-854 dominated among vaccine-associated CD4 TCRs spanning spike. Clonal diversity was possibly underestimated, and the donors were mostly white British, with more females.

Second-dose schedules of about 4 or about 12 weeks were combined. Comment on this clone: What it recognizes is unknown.

The CDR3 contains 14 residues. Trimming pared 4 bases from V and 4 bases from J, leaving 11 bases between. Germline V gene sequence: CDR1 SNHLY, CDR2 FYNNEI. Measured with immunoSEQ multiplex PCR; TCRdb has only the in-frame clones, and not every one. Of 15,000 or so clones in the sample, approximately 80% are singletons; the top ten hold roughly two fifths. The rearrangement links TRBV2 to TRBJ1-5; D is possibly TRBD1 (6 bases). The TCR originated in an adult who received the AZD1222 COVID-19 vaccine. The sample here was peripheral blood, taken 28 days after the second AZD1222 dose. CDR3 bases: TGTGCCAGCAGTGCCGGGACAACTAATCAGCCCCAGCATTTT. It encodes CASSAGTTNQPQHF. Full variable domain (outside the CDR3, taken from reference TRBV2 and TRBJ1-5): EPEVTQTPSHQVTQMGQEVILRCVPISNHLYFYWYRQILGQKVEFLVSFYNNEISEKSEIFDDQFSVERPDGSNFTLKIRSTKLEDSAMYFCASSAGTTNQPQHFGDGTRLSIL.